These 2 T cell receptor beta chains were sequenced from one sample in a study of control samples from healthy donors and cancer patients. Some clones are missing from TCRdb's copy, which holds only in-frame ones; the method was immunoSEQ multiplex PCR. The repertoire includes 85,000 to 95,000 clones, about 89% of them detected once, and 0.92% sits in the top ten. Sequencing input: blood. These receptors were collected from a woman between 25 and 40 years old in good health.

The chain has TRBV9 and TRBJ1-5; 10 bases match TRBD1. CDR1 and CDR2 from the germline V gene are SGDLS and YYNGEE. The CDR3 runs to 22 residues. V lost 0 bases to trimming and J lost 0 bases; unmatched junction nucleotides: 18. CDR3 bases: TGTGCCAGCAGCGTAGTGTCACGGAAGACTCCCGGGACAGGGGATAGCAATCAGCCCCAGCATTTT. Encoded protein: CASSVVSRKTPGTGDSNQPQHF.

This clone showed up just a few times. CDR3 sequence: CASSVGQTYGYTF. DNA of the CDR3: TGCGCCAGCAGCGTGGGACAGACCTATGGCTACACCTTC. The gene calls are TRBV5-1 and TRBJ1-2, with 7 bases fitting TRBD1. CDR3 length: 13 residues. The germline CDR1 and CDR2 sequences are SGHRS and YFSETQ. V shed 4 bases and J 4 bases; nucleotides not matched to a gene: 4.